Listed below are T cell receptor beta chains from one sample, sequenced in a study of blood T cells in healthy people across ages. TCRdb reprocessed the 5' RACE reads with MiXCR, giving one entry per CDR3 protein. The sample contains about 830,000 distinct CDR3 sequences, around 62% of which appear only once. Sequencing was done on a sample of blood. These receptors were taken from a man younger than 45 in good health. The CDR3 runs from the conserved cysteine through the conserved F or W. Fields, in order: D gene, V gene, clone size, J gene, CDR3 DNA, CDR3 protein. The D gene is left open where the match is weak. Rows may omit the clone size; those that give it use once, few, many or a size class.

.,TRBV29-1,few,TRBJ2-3,TGCAGCGTTGATGTGCCCAGGAGGGCAGCAAATACGCAGTATTTT,CSVDVPRRAANTQYF
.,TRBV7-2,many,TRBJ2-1,TGTGCCAGCAGCTTAGGCTCTGGCCCAAGGTACAATGAGCAGTTCTTC,CASSLGSGPRYNEQFF
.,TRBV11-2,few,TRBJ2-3,TGTGCCAGCAGACTAGGACACAGTTCCACAGATACGCAGTATTTT,CASRLGHSSTDTQYF
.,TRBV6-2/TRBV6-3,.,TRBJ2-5,TGTGCCAGCAGTTACAGCTCCCGCCCGTACCAAGAGACCCAGTACTTC,CASSYSSRPYQETQYF
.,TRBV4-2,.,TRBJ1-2,TGTGCCAGCAGCCAAGAAGGCGAATTTCATGGCTACACCTTC,CASSQEGEFHGYTF
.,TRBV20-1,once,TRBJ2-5,TGCAGTGCCGGGGGGCTAGGGGAGACCCAGTACTTC,CSAGGLGETQYF
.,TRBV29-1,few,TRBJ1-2,TGCAGCGTTGAAGGGACAGCCTATGGCTACACCTTC,CSVEGTAYGYTF
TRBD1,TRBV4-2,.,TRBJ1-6,TGTGCCAGCAGCCGGGACAGGGACTCACCCCTCCACTTT,CASSRDRDSPLHF
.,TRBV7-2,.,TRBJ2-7,TGTGCCAGCAGCTCGCGGTCGGCAGGGAAAGCCTACGAGCAGTACTTC,CASSSRSAGKAYEQYF
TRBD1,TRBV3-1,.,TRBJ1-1,TGTGCCAGCAGCCGCTCTCGACAGGGGGCGAGTGAAGCTTTCTTT,CASSRSRQGASEAFF
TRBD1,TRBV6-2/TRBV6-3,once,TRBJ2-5,TGTGCCAGCAGTTATGACAGGGACGGGACCCAGTACTTC,CASSYDRDGTQYF
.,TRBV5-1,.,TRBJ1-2,TGCGCCAGCAGCATAGTAACAGGAGACTATGGCTACACCTTC,CASSIVTGDYGYTF
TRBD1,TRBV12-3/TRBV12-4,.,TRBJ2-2,TGTGCCAGCAGTTTTGGGGACAGGGGGGGCACCGGGGAGCTGTTTTTT,CASSFGDRGGTGELFF
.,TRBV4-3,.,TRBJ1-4,TGCGCCAGCAGCCAAGCAGGTTTTGTCGCTGAAAAACTGTTTTTT,CASSQAGFVAEKLFF
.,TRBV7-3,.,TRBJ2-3,TGTGCCAGCAGCCTTGCGCCCGTGAGCACAGATACGCAGTATTTT,CASSLAPVSTDTQYF
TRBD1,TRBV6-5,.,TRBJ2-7,TGTGCCAGCAGCCCGGACAGGGACGACGAGCAGTACTTC,CASSPDRDDEQYF
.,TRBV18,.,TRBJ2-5,TGTGCCAGCTCACCATCAGGGGATCAGGAGACCCAGTACTTC,CASSPSGDQETQYF
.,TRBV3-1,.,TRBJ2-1,TGTGCCAGCAGCCAAGGTCCCCTGGCGGGGGCTAATGAGCAGTTCTTC,CASSQGPLAGANEQFF
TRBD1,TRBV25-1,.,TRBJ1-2,TGTGCCAGCAGTGGGGGCTCAGGGACAGTCAAGAGTGGCTACACCTTC,CASSGGSGTVKSGYTF
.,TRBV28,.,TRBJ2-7,TGTGCCAGCCCCTCGGGCCACGAGCAGTACTTC,CASPSGHEQYF
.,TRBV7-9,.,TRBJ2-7,TGTGCCAGCCACTCCTACCGGGGCGAGCAGTACTTC,CASHSYRGEQYF
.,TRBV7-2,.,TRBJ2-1,TGTGCCAGCAGCTACTGGACTACCACCCTCTCCTACAATGAGCAGTTCTTC,CASSYWTTTLSYNEQFF
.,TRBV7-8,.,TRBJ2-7,TGTGCCAGCAGCTTAATCGCGCGAGTCGACGAGCAGTACTTC,CASSLIARVDEQYF
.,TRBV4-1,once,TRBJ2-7,TGCGCCAGCAGCCAAGAGGGTCCCCTGGAGCAGTACTTC,CASSQEGPLEQYF
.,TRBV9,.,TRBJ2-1,TGTGCCAGCAGCGTTAACCAAGGGGGTACGAAATCCTACAATGAGCAGTTCTTC,CASSVNQGGTKSYNEQFF
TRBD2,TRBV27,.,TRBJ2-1,TGTGCCAGCAGTCCAACGACTAGCGGGGCTTACAATGAGCAGTTCTTC,CASSPTTSGAYNEQFF
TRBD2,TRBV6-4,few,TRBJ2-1,TGTGCCAGCAGTGACTCGGGGCGGGGGGCCTACAATGAGCAGTTCTTC,CASSDSGRGAYNEQFF
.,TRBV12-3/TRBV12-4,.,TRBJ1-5,TGTGCCAGCAGTTTAGCGGGGGGGGGTAGAGAGCAAAATGGACAGAGCAATCAGCCCCAGCATTTT,CASSLAGGGREQNGQSNQPQHF
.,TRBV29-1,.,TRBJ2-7,TGCAGCGTGATCCTCGGGACACGGCAGAGGGAGCAGTACTTC,CSVILGTRQREQYF
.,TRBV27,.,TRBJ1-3,TGTGCCAGCAGTGACCCCGGACGGACCCACTCTGGAAACACCATATATTTT,CASSDPGRTHSGNTIYF
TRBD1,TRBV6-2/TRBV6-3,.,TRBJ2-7,TGTGCCAGTTGGTACCCCACAGGGGGAGACGAGCAGTACTTC,CASWYPTGGDEQYF